The TCR beta chain under discussion was sequenced for a study of regulatory T cells in long-lasting Graves disease. Germline CDR1 is MGHDK and CDR2 is SYGVNS. The CDR3 runs to 16 residues. The time point here: newly diagnosed GD, antithyroid drugs for less than 3 months. RNA isolated from PBMCs was used to make the TCR library. This clonotype was recorded many times. Sequence at one end of the junction differs from germline and may be a read error. Building of the TCR beta libraries involved iRepertoire HTBI primers and Arm-PCR of CDR3 regions. In TCRdb, the multiplex PCR reads were re-called with MiXCR into one record per CDR3 protein. The table shows 530,000 or so distinct CDR3 sequences, with more than 15% occurring only once. This sample was also put to use in a study of T cells in Graves' hyperthyroidism and ophthalmopathy.

The chain couples TRBV25-1 to TRBJ2-5; TRBD2 agrees at 8 bases. The receptor comes from a young man with Graves disease. Material: peripheral blood mononuclear cells (PBMCs), obtained at new diagnosis, from a patient treated with antithyroid drugs. CDR3 DNA sequence: TGTGCCAGCAGTGAATGGTCGGGAGGGCTGCAAGAGACCCAGTACTTT. Its protein is CASSEWSGGLQETQYF.